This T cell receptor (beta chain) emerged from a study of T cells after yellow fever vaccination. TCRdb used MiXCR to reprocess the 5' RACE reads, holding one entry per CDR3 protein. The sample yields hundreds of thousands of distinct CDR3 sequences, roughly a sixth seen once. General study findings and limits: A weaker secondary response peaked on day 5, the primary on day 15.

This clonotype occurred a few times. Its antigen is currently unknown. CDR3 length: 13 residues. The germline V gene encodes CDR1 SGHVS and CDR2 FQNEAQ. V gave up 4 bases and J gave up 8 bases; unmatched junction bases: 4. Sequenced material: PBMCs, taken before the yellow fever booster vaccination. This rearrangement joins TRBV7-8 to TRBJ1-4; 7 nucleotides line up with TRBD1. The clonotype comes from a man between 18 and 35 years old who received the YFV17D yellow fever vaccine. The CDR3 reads CASSYRQGEKLFF. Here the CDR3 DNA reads TGTGCCAGCAGCTACCGACAGGGAGAAAAACTGTTTTTT.